These 29 T cell receptor beta chains originate from one sample sequenced in a study of CD8+ T cells in alopecia areata. Extracted RNA was reverse transcribed into cDNA, the sequencing template. Sequenced by immunoSEQ multiplex PCR; TCRdb stores in-frame clones only, minus some. The sample carries about 99,000 clones, less than 70% recorded once. Source material: CD4+ T cells sorted from blood. The receptors shown here come from a human donor in good health.

The chain has TRBV6-5 and TRBJ1-1; D gene ambiguous. The germline V gene has CDR1 MNHEY and CDR2 SVGAGI. V lost 6 bases to trimming and J lost 6 bases, with 8 bases between them. This CDR3 is 11 amino acids long. CDR3 residues: CASSTVSEAFF. CDR3 nucleotides: TGTGCCAGCAGCACCGTCTCTGAAGCTTTCTTT.

This clone has a handful of counts. The CDR3 loop reads CASSLALAGSGTDTQYF. The DNA for the CDR3 is TGTGCCAGCAGCTTGGCCCTTGCGGGGTCGGGCACAGATACGCAGTATTTT. This chain joins TRBV5-4 and TRBJ2-3, with D tentatively TRBD2 (6 bases). Deletions cut 0 bases from V and 1 base from J, with 15 bases between. This CDR3 region has 17 residues. Germline-derived CDR1 and CDR2 are SGHNT and YYREEE (reference sequence).

This clone was seen only a few times. Written as DNA, the CDR3 is TGTGCCAGCAGTGAACTAGCGGGGGGCCAGACCCAGTACTTC. Protein product: CASSELAGGQTQYF. The chain links TRBV6-1 to TRBJ2-5; 11 bases map to TRBD2. The CDR3 has 14 amino acids. Germline CDR1 reads MNHNS; CDR2 reads SASEGT. V lost 2 bases, J lost 6 bases, and 2 bases stayed unmatched.

V and J are TRBV20-1 and TRBJ2-3, with D maybe TRBD2 (5 bases). CDR3 size: 11 residues. Germline values: CDR1 DFQATT, CDR2 SNEGSKA (reference sequence). Trimming left V 2 bases short and J 9 bases short, with 9 bases between. In DNA, the CDR3 is TGCAGTGCTAGACCCGGGAAGACGCAGTATTTT. This encodes CSARPGKTQYF.

The chain is built from TRBV25-1 and TRBJ1-4, with D possibly being TRBD1 (5 bases). The CDR3 contains 14 residues. From germline, CDR1 is MGHDK and CDR2 SYGVNS. Deletions cut 8 bases from V and 5 bases from J, with 15 bases between. The CDR3 region has the DNA TGTGCCAGCGGGCCCGGGGCGCCCAATGAAAAACTGTTTTTT. Protein: CASGPGAPNEKLFF.

This chain links TRBV5-4 with TRBJ2-7; 9 positions agree with TRBD1. Looked up from germline, CDR1 is SGHNT and CDR2 is YYREEE (reference sequence). The J segment lost 2 bases and the V segment lost 4 bases, leaving 10 bases of the junction unmatched. This CDR3 is built from 16 residues. The CDR3 DNA follows: TGTGCCAGCAGCCCAAACAGGGGGCACGTTGCCTACGAGCAGTACTTC. It translates to CASSPNRGHVAYEQYF.

The chain joins TRBV23-1 to TRBJ2-6; no reliable D call. TRBV23-1 is an ORF for which the function is uncertain. CDR3 length: 17 residues. V shed 5 bases and J shed 0 bases, with 14 bases lying between them. The CDR3 DNA reads as TGCGCCAGCAGTGGGTCCCAGATTAGCTCTGGGGCCAACGTCCTGACTTTC. Protein product: CASSGSQISSGANVLTF.

This clone was found a few times. The rearrangement joins TRBV18 to TRBJ1-2; D unresolved. The CDR3 is 14 amino acids. The germline V gene encodes CDR1 KGHSH and CDR2 LQKENI. Deletions cut 1 base from V and 1 base from J, with 7 bases between. The CDR3 DNA reads TGTGCCAGCTCACCACTGAGTGTTAACTATGGCTACACCTTC. It translates to CASSPLSVNYGYTF.

The J gene is TRBJ2-5, the V gene TRBV5-6; D might be TRBD2 (5 bases). The CDR3 runs 15 residues. Germline V CDR1 and CDR2: SGHDT, YYEEEE. V was clipped by 4 bases and J by 0 bases, with 13 bases between them. This chain's CDR3 is CASSLLGHHQETQYF. CDR3 DNA: TGTGCCAGCAGCCTACTAGGTCATCACCAAGAGACCCAGTACTTC.

The chain has TRBV28 and TRBJ2-6, with D perhaps given as TRBD1 or TRBD2 (6 bases each). Trimming left V 5 bases short and J 2 bases short, with 10 bases between. The CDR3 sequence is 15 residues long. Germline CDR1 reads MDHEN; CDR2 reads SYDVKM. CDR3: CASSQGGTGANVLTF. DNA of the CDR3: TGTGCCAGCAGTCAAGGGGGGACTGGGGCCAACGTCCTGACTTTC.

The rearrangement joins TRBV29-1 to TRBJ2-6, with D unresolved. Trimming removed 4 bases from V and 4 bases from J, with 8 bases in between. Germline V gene data show CDR1 as SQVTM and CDR2 as ANQGSEA. The CDR3 contains 13 residues. CDR3 sequence reads: CSVGRAGANVLTF. The DNA for the CDR3 is TGCAGCGTTGGACGGGCCGGGGCCAACGTCCTGACTTTC.

The rearrangement joins TRBV29-1 to TRBJ1-1, with unresolved D. This CDR3 spans 13 amino acids. Trimming stripped 2 bases from V and 3 bases from J, with 10 bases between. Germline V gene sequence: CDR1 SQVTM, CDR2 ANQGSEA. CDR3 sequence reads: CSVERQSDTEAFF. The CDR3 DNA follows: TGCAGCGTTGAAAGGCAGTCGGACACTGAAGCTTTCTTT. The variable domain in full, completed from reference TRBV29-1 and TRBJ1-1, reads SAVISQKPSRDICQRGTSLTIQCQVDSQVTMMFWYRQQPGQSLTLIATANQGSEATYESGFVIDKFPISRPNLTFSTLTVSNMSPEDSSIYLCSVERQSDTEAFFGQGTRLTVV.

In DNA form, the CDR3 reads TGTGCCAGCACCGTATCGGTCGGTGCACGGCGTGACCAGTACTTC. It yields the protein CASTVSVGARRDQYF. This chain links TRBV7-9 with TRBJ2-5; the D is unclear. CDR1 and CDR2 (germline): SEHNR, FQNEAQ (reference sequence). Trimming cost V 7 bases and J 10 bases, with 25 bases left between them. The CDR3 totals 15 residues.

The chain is built from TRBV4-3 and TRBJ1-1; no reliable D call. Germline V gives CDR1 LGHNA, CDR2 YSLEER. This CDR3 spans 14 amino acids. Trimming took 4 bases from V and 0 from J, leaving 9 bases between them. The DNA of the CDR3 is TGCGCCAGCAGCCCCAGGTTCATGAACACTGAAGCTTTCTTT. Protein product: CASSPRFMNTEAFF.

In DNA form, the CDR3 reads TGTGCCAGCAGACCGACAGGCTACAATGAGCAGTTCTTC. Translation: CASRPTGYNEQFF. V is TRBV25-1 and J is TRBJ2-1; a weak D match, TRBD1 (6 bases). The germline CDR1 and CDR2 sequences are MGHDK and SYGVNS. The CDR3 length is 13 residues. Between the trimmed V and J ends, which lost 6 bases and 3 bases, there was a span of 9 bases. The entire variable domain, with the rest obtained from reference TRBV25-1 and TRBJ2-1, is as follows: EADIYQTPRYLVIGTGKKITLECSQTMGHDKMYWYQQDPGMELHLIHYSYGVNSTEKGDLSSESTVSRIRTEHFPLTLESARPSHTSQYLCASRPTGYNEQFFGPGTRLTVL.

This clone came up once. The chain combines TRBV29-1 with TRBJ1-5; D might be TRBD1 (5 bases). The CDR3 is 13 residues long. Germline V CDR1 and CDR2: SQVTM, ANQGSEA. V shed 7 bases and J shed 4 bases, with 14 bases lying between them. CDR3 DNA sequence: TGCAGCGGCGGGGAAGGGGCAAATCAGCCCCAGCATTTT. This translates into CSGGEGANQPQHF.

This chain connects TRBV6-6 to TRBJ1-2; 10 bases match TRBD1. Germline CDR1 reads MNHNY; CDR2 reads SVGAGI (reference sequence). V lost 6 bases and J lost 8; bases outside the gene matches: 12. The CDR3 is 15 residues long. CDR3: CASSPRQGASWGYTF. Written as DNA, the CDR3 is TGTGCCAGCAGCCCCAGACAGGGGGCGAGCTGGGGCTACACCTTC.

This clone turned up a few times. The rearrangement joins TRBV11-2 to TRBJ2-5, with no clear D. V was clipped by 1 base and J by 1 base, with 4 bases between them. This CDR3 is built from 13 residues. Per germline, CDR1 SGHAT and CDR2 FQNNGV. In DNA, the CDR3 is TGTGCCAGCAGCTTAGGCATCCAAGAGACCCAGTACTTC. It yields the protein CASSLGIQETQYF.

The CDR3 nucleotides are TGTGCCAGCACCCCCGGGAGCGGGGCGGGACAAGAGACCCAGTACTTC. Its protein is CASTPGSGAGQETQYF. The genes are TRBV7-2 and TRBJ2-5; 7 bases match TRBD2. The germline gives CDR1 SGHTA, CDR2 FQGNSA. V shed 7 bases and J 2 bases; nucleotides not matched to a gene: 13. The CDR3 has 16 amino acids.

This chain links TRBV25-1 with TRBJ2-5; D gene ambiguous. V was pared by 3 bases and J by 5 bases, with 10 bases between. From germline, CDR1 is MGHDK and CDR2 SYGVNS. The CDR3 is 13 residues long. The CDR3 DNA is TGTGCCAGCAGTGACTCTGGAGCGGAGACCCAGTACTTC. Encoded protein: CASSDSGAETQYF.

A note on this clone: At the DNA level, this CDR3 is encoded by other sequences in the same sample as well. The chain carries TRBV29-1 and TRBJ1-1, with D perhaps TRBD1 (5 bases). CDR1 SQVTM and CDR2 ANQGSEA come from the germline V gene. The CDR3 is 12 residues long. V was shortened by 6 bases and J by 1 base, with 9 bases between the two germline ends. The CDR3 protein is CSVRTQNTEAFF. CDR3 bases: TGCAGCGTCAGGACACAGAACACTGAAGCTTTCTTT.

This clone was seen only a few times. V usage is TRBV29-1 and J usage is TRBJ1-1; D is undetermined. V lost 6 bases and J lost 0, with 11 bases in between. The CDR3 consists of 13 residues. Germline CDR1 is SQVTM and CDR2 is ANQGSEA. The DNA for the CDR3 is TGCAGCGTAGAACAAAAACTGAACACTGAAGCTTTCTTT. Translating gives CSVEQKLNTEAFF.

The chain combines TRBV29-1 with TRBJ2-4; unclear D gene. V was cut by 5 bases and J by 3 bases, with 8 bases left in between. Per the germline V gene, CDR1 is SQVTM and CDR2 is ANQGSEA. The CDR3 totals 12 residues. Written as DNA, the CDR3 is TGCAGCGTTCACTCCGACAAAAACATTCAGTACTTC. It specifies CSVHSDKNIQYF.

CDR3 nucleotides: TGTGCCAGCAGCCACGGGGGGGTCCAAGAGACCCAGTACTTC. Translating it yields CASSHGGVQETQYF. V gene TRBV7-8 combines with J gene TRBJ2-5; TRBD2 agrees at 8 bases. The V gene's germline CDR1 is SGHVS and CDR2 FQNEAQ. CDR3 length: 14 amino acids. Unmatched junction bases numbered 3, after V lost 5 bases and J lost 1 base.

The V and J genes are TRBV29-1 and TRBJ2-3; TRBD1 matches at 10 bases. The V segment lost 5 bases and the J segment 6 bases; nucleotides outside the gene matches: 2. The germline gives CDR1 SQVTM, CDR2 ANQGSEA. CDR3 length: 12 residues. CDR3 in amino acids: CSVRQGADTQYF. The CDR3 DNA sequence: TGCAGCGTTAGACAGGGGGCGGATACGCAGTATTTT.

This clone was observed a few times. This chain joins TRBV29-1 and TRBJ1-1; 8 positions agree with TRBD1. Germline loops: CDR1 SQVTM, CDR2 ANQGSEA. The CDR3 has 12 residues. Trimming took 3 bases from V and 10 from J; bases not matched to a gene: 7. This CDR3 is CSVDDRGGRAFF. In DNA, the CDR3 is TGCAGCGTTGACGACAGGGGAGGTCGAGCTTTCTTT.

This chain joins TRBV15 and TRBJ1-4; 10 nucleotides align to TRBD1. Germline loops: CDR1 LNHNV, CDR2 YYDKDF (reference sequence). After removal of 1 base from V and 8 bases from J, the junction contained 4 bases not matched to a gene. This CDR3 region has 15 residues. The CDR3 protein is CATSRGQGAGEKLFF. CDR3 DNA: TGTGCCACCAGCAGAGGACAGGGGGCGGGAGAAAAACTGTTTTTT.

The rearrangement joins TRBV4-2 to TRBJ2-2; 10 bases map to TRBD2. The CDR3 is made up of 16 amino acids. Germline trimming cut 0 bases from V and 4 bases from J; bases unmatched to any gene: 2. Germline V lookup: CDR1 LGHNA, CDR2 YNFKEQ. Written as DNA, the CDR3 is TGTGCCAGCAGCCAAGAGCTAGCGGGGGTCACCGGGGAGCTGTTTTTT. Its protein product is CASSQELAGVTGELFF.

The chain carries TRBV7-9 and TRBJ2-3; 7 positions match TRBD1. J was trimmed by 0 bases and V by 4 bases; bases with no gene match: 10. The CDR3 loop spans 17 amino acids. CDR1 SEHNR and CDR2 FQNEAQ come from the germline V gene (reference sequence). In DNA, the CDR3 is TGTGCCAGCAGCTCCGGACAGGCCACCGCCAGCACAGATACGCAGTATTTT. The encoded protein is CASSSGQATASTDTQYF.